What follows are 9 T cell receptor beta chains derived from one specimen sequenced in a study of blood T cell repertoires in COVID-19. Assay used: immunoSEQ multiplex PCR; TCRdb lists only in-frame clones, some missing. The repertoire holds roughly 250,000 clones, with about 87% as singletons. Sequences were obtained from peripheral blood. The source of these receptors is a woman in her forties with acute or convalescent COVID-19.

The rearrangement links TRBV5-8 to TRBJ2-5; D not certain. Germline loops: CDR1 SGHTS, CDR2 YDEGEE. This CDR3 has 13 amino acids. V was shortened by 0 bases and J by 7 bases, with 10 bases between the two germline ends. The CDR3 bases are TGTGCCAGCAGCTTGGACCTTCTAGGGACCCAGTACTTC. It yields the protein CASSLDLLGTQYF. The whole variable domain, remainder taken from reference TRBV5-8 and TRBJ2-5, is EAGVTQSPTHLIKTRGQQATLRCSPISGHTSVYWYQQALGLGLQFLLWYDEGEERNRGNFPPRFSGRQFPNYSSELNVNALELEDSALYLCASSLDLLGTQYFGPGTRLLVL.

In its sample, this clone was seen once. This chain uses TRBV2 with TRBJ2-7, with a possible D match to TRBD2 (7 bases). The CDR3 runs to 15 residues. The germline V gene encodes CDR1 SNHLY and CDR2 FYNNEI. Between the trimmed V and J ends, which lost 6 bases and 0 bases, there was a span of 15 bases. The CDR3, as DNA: TGTGCCAGCAGACGGCGGGGGCCTAGCTCCTACGAGCAGTACGTC. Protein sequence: CASRRRGPSSYEQYV.

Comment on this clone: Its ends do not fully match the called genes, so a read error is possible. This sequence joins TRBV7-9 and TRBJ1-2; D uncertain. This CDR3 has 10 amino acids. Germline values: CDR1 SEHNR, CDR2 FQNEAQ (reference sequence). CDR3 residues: CASSHAVLTF. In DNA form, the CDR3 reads TGTGCCAGCAGCCATGCGGTTTTAACGTTC.

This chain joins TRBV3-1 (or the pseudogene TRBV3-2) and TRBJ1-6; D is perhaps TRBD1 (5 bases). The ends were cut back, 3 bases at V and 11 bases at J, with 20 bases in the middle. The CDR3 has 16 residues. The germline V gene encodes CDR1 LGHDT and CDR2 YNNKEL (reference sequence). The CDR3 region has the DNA TGTGCCAGCAGCCAGCTCTCCGGGGGGAGGAGCACACCCCTCCACTTT. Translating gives CASSQLSGGRSTPLHF.

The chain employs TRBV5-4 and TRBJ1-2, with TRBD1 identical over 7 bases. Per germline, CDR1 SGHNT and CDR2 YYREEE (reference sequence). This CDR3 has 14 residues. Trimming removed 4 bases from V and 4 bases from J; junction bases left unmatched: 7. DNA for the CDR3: TGTGCCAGCAGCCGACAGGGTTTCAGCTATGGCTACACCTTC. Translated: CASSRQGFSYGYTF.

The CDR3 reads CAISAGVSGNTIYF. The DNA of the CDR3 is TGTGCCATCAGTGCAGGCGTCTCTGGAAACACCATATATTTT. The genes are TRBV10-3 and TRBJ1-3; D unclear. V was pared by 4 bases and J by 0 bases, with 7 bases between. Germline values: CDR1 ENHRY, CDR2 SYGVKD. This CDR3 contains 14 residues.

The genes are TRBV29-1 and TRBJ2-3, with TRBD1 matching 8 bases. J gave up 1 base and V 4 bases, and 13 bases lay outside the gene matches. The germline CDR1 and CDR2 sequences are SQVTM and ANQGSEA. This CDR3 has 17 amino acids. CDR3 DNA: TGCAGCGTTGTCTTCCGGCTCACAGGGGGTGGCACAGATACGCAGTATTTT. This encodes CSVVFRLTGGGTDTQYF.

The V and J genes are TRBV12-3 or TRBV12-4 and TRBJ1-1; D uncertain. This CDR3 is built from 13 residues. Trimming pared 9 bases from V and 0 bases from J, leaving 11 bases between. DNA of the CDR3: TGTGCCAGTTTACAGAGAATGAACACTGAAGCTTTCTTT. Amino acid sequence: CASLQRMNTEAFF.

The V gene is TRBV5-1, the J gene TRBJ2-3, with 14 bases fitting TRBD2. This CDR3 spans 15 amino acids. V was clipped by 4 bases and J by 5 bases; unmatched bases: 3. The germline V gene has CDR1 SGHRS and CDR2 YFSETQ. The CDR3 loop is CASSPGLAGEDTQYF. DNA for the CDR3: TGCGCCAGCAGCCCGGGACTAGCGGGGGAAGATACGCAGTATTTT.